The rows below give T cell receptor beta chains drawn from one sample of a study of OX40 agonist ivuxolimab in advanced cancers. Repertoires were generated with immunoSEQ multiplex PCR, while TCRdb's copy carries only in-frame clones and drops some. The sample consists of 80,000 or so clones, approximately 92% of them appearing once. The sample was CD4+ or CD8+ T cells sorted from blood, taken in a trial of the OX40 agonist ivuxolimab. The receptor set was obtained from an adult with an advanced solid tumor such as melanoma, head and neck, liver or kidney cancer. Both conserved end residues are part of each CDR3. Fields, in order: J gene, D gene, V gene, clone size, CDR3 protein, CDR3 DNA. The D gene is left open where the match is weak. Rows give clone size only sometimes, using once, few, many, or a class for an expanded clone.

>TRBJ1-4|.|TRBV9|.
CASSVGPGPEKLFF
TGTGCCAGCAGCGTAGGCCCAGGGCCGGAAAAACTGTTTTTT
>TRBJ1-5|.|TRBV19|few
CASSIRDTNIANQPQHF
TGTGCCAGTAGTATAAGGGACACAAATATAGCAAATCAGCCCCAGCATTTT
>TRBJ2-3|.|TRBV27|.
CASSLWGKGTDTQYF
TGTGCCAGCAGTTTATGGGGGAAGGGCACAGATACGCAGTATTTT
>TRBJ1-3|.|TRBV29-1|.
CSTSGQSSGNTIYF
TGCAGCACTTCAGGGCAGAGCTCTGGAAACACCATATATTTT
>TRBJ1-6|.|TRBV28|.
CASISGGPNSPLHF
TGTGCCAGTATAAGCGGCGGGCCCAATTCACCCCTCCACTTT
>TRBJ2-2|TRBD2|TRBV10-3|.
CAVAAGGHGELFF
TGTGCCGTTGCGGCGGGGGGGCACGGGGAGCTGTTTTTT
>TRBJ2-6|.|TRBV6-1|.
CASKDGANVLTF
TGTGCCAGCAAAGACGGGGCCAACGTCCTGACTTTC
>TRBJ1-5|.|TRBV19|.
CASSMREDNQPQHF
TGTGCCAGTAGTATGAGGGAAGATAATCAGCCCCAGCATTTT
>TRBJ2-1|.|TRBV28|.
CASSFRQANNEQFF
TGTGCCAGCAGTTTTCGACAGGCTAACAATGAGCAGTTCTTC
>TRBJ1-3|.|TRBV7-2|.
CASSLVGGSTSGNTIYF
TGTGCCAGCAGCTTAGTTGGGGGGTCAACCTCTGGAAACACCATATATTTT
>TRBJ1-3|.|TRBV6-1|.
CASTRGVRSGNTIYF
TGTGCCAGCACCAGGGGCGTCCGCTCTGGAAACACCATATATTTT
>TRBJ2-1|.|TRBV6-1|.
CASSQGGGFYNEQFF
TGTGCCAGCAGCCAGGGGGGGGGATTCTACAATGAGCAGTTCTTC
>TRBJ2-7|.|TRBV9|.
CASSVGGRSSYEQYF
TGTGCCAGCAGCGTAGGTGGGCGTAGCTCCTACGAGCAGTACTTC
>TRBJ2-7|TRBD1|TRBV18|few
CASSNRDSYEQYF
TGTGCCAGCTCAAACCGGGACAGCTACGAGCAGTACTTC
>TRBJ1-4|TRBD1|TRBV6-6|.
CASGGGLNEKLFF
TGTGCCAGCGGAGGGGGCTTAAATGAAAAACTGTTTTTT
>TRBJ2-7|TRBD1|TRBV28|.
CASSLLLPGGYEQYF
TGTGCCAGCAGTTTATTATTGCCAGGGGGCTACGAGCAGTACTTC
>TRBJ1-6|TRBD1|TRBV25-1|.
CASSEVQGQSPLHF
TGTGCCAGCAGTGAAGTGCAGGGACAGTCACCCCTCCACTTT
>TRBJ1-1|TRBD1|TRBV11-2|.
CASSLRQGGMNTEAFF
TGTGCCAGCAGCTTAAGACAGGGTGGCATGAACACTGAAGCTTTCTTT